This TCR beta chain was identified during a study of untreated major depressive disorder listed by TCRdb under 2018. Turning to the overall study: In this cross-sectional case-control comparison, antidepressant-free major depressive disorder patients and individually matched non-depressed controls were compared on T cell phenotype and TCR repertoire. Sequencing followed up flow-cytometry Vbeta 5.1, Vbeta 11 and Vbeta 22 usage differences observed in the whole cohort.

Comments on this clone: This clone's antigen is unknown. Per-base quality was not reported, and no clone a single base away is much larger than it. The sample holds other DNA sequences that translate to the same CDR3.

General findings and caveats noted by the study authors: The top five TRBV05-01 clones in every sequenced subject were all private clones. A comparatively small study sample was produced by the strict matching and exclusion criteria, and the generalizability of findings was thereby limited. In CD4+ T cells, sequencing confirmed that depressed patients used TRBV05-01 (Vbeta 5.1) more than controls did, with a one-tailed test giving p = 0.040. In the sequencing data, TRBV25-01 and TRBV02-01 usage matched the flow-cytometry pattern but was not statistically significant. The sequencing comparisons used one-tailed planned tests on only three preselected Vbeta families.

Taken from cysteine to phenylalanine, the CDR3 has 10 residues. Kept here is only the CDR3 DNA, which spans 30 bases and is read in frame from base 1. The CDR1 and CDR2 encoded by the germline V gene (reference sequence) are DFQATT and SNEGSKA. V and J lose 5 bases and 11 bases, and a span of 12 bases separates them. The Qiagen DNeasy Blood and Tissue Kit was used to extract total genomic DNA from purified CD4+ T cells. Using immunoSEQ immunosequencing protocols, the TCRbeta CDR3 region, as defined by IMGT, was amplified and sequenced. In the original analysis: Raw sequence data were preprocessed by the immunoSEQ service for PCR and sequencing error correction. Data were loaded into the immunoSEQ Analyzer and further analyzed with VDJtools v1.0.7. The paired Wilcoxon signed-rank test was used to test for differences between patients and controls. TCRdb obtained this table from immuneACCESS and retained in-frame rearrangements with V and J assigned. These tables miss some clones; where compared with another copy, unresolved V genes account for less than half of the shortfall, and the remainder is unexplained. The V and J calls and the clone size are those of that table, but D and trimming were determined from the DNA. For this sample there are about 27,000 clones; 91% appear just once. The ten top clones hold roughly 0.72% of the sample.

Each depressed patient was matched pairwise with a non-depressed control on sex, age, current smoking status and body mass index. All participants were of European descent. Patients had a DSM-IV diagnosis of major depressive disorder with a Hamilton Rating Scale for Depression score of at least 18. No psychiatric medication, including antidepressants, had been taken by patients for at least 8 weeks before enrollment. Depression severity ranging from moderate to severe was represented among patients. Participants were excluded if they had major medical conditions, Axis I/II comorbidities, regular medication or illicit drug use, or weekly alcohol intake above 100 g. From each participant, around 30 ml of peripheral blood was collected into EDTA tubes. Magnetic negative selection with the BD IMag Human CD4 T Lymphocyte Enrichment Set was used to purify CD4+ T cells from thawed PBMCs. A purity of roughly 94% was typically achieved with the CD4+ enrichment method, as confirmed by flow cytometry. A subgroup of four or five case-control pairs, chosen blind to chemokine receptor expression and flow-cytometric repertoire skewing results, underwent TCRbeta sequencing. All blood samples were drawn in the morning at 8:00 a.m., and PBMCs were separated by Ficoll-Hypaque gradient centrifugation. PBMCs were gradually cooled to -80 degrees C for cryopreservation and then kept in liquid nitrogen until assay.

Here the chain combines TRBV20-1 and TRBJ1-1, with no confidently assigned D gene. The sequence came from a woman in her 30s with major depressive disorder. The sequencing input was CD4+ T cells from PBMCs. The DNA reads TGCAGTGCTCGGGAAGGTCGGGCTTTCTTT. Its coded protein is CSAREGRAFF.